These 21 T cell receptor beta chains came from one sample sequenced in a study of cytomegalovirus exposure and HLA in healthy donors. Both 60 Vbeta primers and 13 Jbeta primers went into the PCR. Profiling relied on immunoSEQ multiplex PCR, and the TCRdb table lists in-frame clones only, not all of them. The sample contains around 150,000 clones, around 65% of which appear only once. Sequencing used PBMCs. These receptor sequences come from a woman in her sixties in good health and CMV-seronegative.

A few counts support this clone. The CDR3 is CASSLSAGGTYNEQFF. DNA of the CDR3: TGCGCCAGCAGCTTGTCTGCGGGAGGGACCTACAATGAGCAGTTCTTC. This chain uses TRBV5-1 with TRBJ2-1, with 9 bases identical to TRBD2. This CDR3 comprises 16 residues. J lost 2 bases, V lost 1 base, and 4 bases had no gene match. Germline CDR1 reads SGHRS; CDR2 reads YFSETQ.

This clone was counted between two and nine times. The CDR3 coding sequence is TGTGCCAGTTCTACCGTGGAAAAACTGTTTTTT. It encodes CASSTVEKLFF. V and J are TRBV19 and TRBJ1-4; D remains ambiguous. V lost 8 bases and J lost 8, with 9 bases in between. CDR1 LNHDA and CDR2 SQIVND come from the germline V gene (reference sequence). CDR3 size: 11 residues.

Here the CDR3 reads CASSDQQGRVTGELFF. For the CDR3, the DNA is TGTGCCAGCAGTGACCAACAGGGAAGGGTCACCGGGGAGCTGTTTTTT. The V call is TRBV25-1, the J call TRBJ2-2, with D perhaps matching TRBD1 (6 bases). The CDR3 covers 16 residues. The V end lost 3 bases, the J end lost 4 bases, and 15 bases lay between the germline ends. The germline V gene has CDR1 MGHDK and CDR2 SYGVNS.

This clone showed up just a few times. This chain uses TRBV5-1 with TRBJ2-6; TRBD1 agrees at 12 bases. The V segment lost 3 bases and the J segment 4 bases; nucleotides outside the gene matches: 5. The CDR3 is 17 residues long. Germline V gene data show CDR1 as SGHRS and CDR2 as YFSETQ. Written as DNA, the CDR3 is TGCGCCAGCAGCTCGGGACAGGGGGCGCAAGGGGCCAACGTCCTGACTTTC. Amino acids: CASSSGQGAQGANVLTF.

This clone was seen only a few times. This chain uses TRBV4-3 with TRBJ2-3; TRBD2 matches 8 bases. The CDR3 loop spans 15 amino acids. Germline V lookup: CDR1 LGHNA, CDR2 YSLEER. Losses at the gene ends were 4 bases for V and 1 base for J; bases not matched to a gene: 4. CDR3 sequence reads: CASSPTGGGTDTQYF. DNA for the CDR3: TGCGCCAGCAGCCCAACGGGGGGGGGCACAGATACGCAGTATTTT.

The chain carries TRBV6-1 and TRBJ2-7; 7 positions agree with TRBD1. The CDR3 has 14 residues. Unmatched junction bases numbered 5, after V lost 6 bases and J lost 0 bases. The germline V gene has CDR1 MNHNS and CDR2 SASEGT. The CDR3 loop reads CASSKGTDSYEQYF. The CDR3 nucleotides are TGTGCCAGCAGCAAAGGGACAGACTCCTACGAGCAGTACTTC.

This chain joins TRBV5-4 and TRBJ1-6; perhaps TRBD1 as D (6 bases). Germline CDR1 is SGHNT and CDR2 is YYREEE (reference sequence). CDR3 size: 15 residues. With 1 base removed from V and 9 bases from J, the gap between germline ends came to 14 bases. The CDR3 DNA reads as TGTGCCAGCAGCTTGACGAGAAGGGGGTCTTCACCCCTCCACTTT. Encoded protein: CASSLTRRGSSPLHF.

This clone was detected a few times. Here the CDR3 DNA reads TGTGCCACCAGCAGCCGGGACAGGGGGCTGGGAGATACGCAGTATTTT. Translating it yields CATSSRDRGLGDTQYF. This chain links TRBV15 with TRBJ2-3; TRBD1 matches 12 bases. The CDR3 runs to 16 residues. Germline V gene sequence: CDR1 LNHNV, CDR2 YYDKDF (reference sequence). After removal of 3 bases from V and 5 bases from J, the junction contained 6 bases not matched to a gene.

This chain uses TRBV7-2 with TRBJ2-2; TRBD1 aligns across 9 bases. CDR1 and CDR2 (germline): SGHTA, FQGNSA. V shed 3 bases, J shed 4 bases, and the junction held 3 bases outside the gene matches. The CDR3 spans 15 residues. CDR3 coding DNA: TGTGCCAGCAGCTTGCGACAGGGGGGCACCGGGGAGCTGTTTTTT. Residues: CASSLRQGGTGELFF.

Only a few counts were recorded for this clone. The chain recombines TRBV23-1 with TRBJ2-1, with 8 bases identical to TRBD1. TRBV23-1 is treated as an ORF (open reading frame) with a function not yet certain. Trimming cost V 2 bases and J 6 bases; bases outside gene matches: 12. The CDR3 covers 17 residues. CDR3 region: CASSQPRTPGTGNEQFF. In nucleotides, the CDR3 is TGCGCCAGCAGTCAACCCCGGACCCCCGGGACAGGCAATGAGCAGTTCTTC.

The chain has TRBV28 and TRBJ1-5; D might be TRBD1 (5 bases). The CDR3 extends over 14 amino acids. Per the germline V gene, CDR1 is MDHEN and CDR2 is SYDVKM. The V end was cut by 3 bases, the J end by 5 bases, with 11 bases between. The CDR3 reads CASSLRDLDQPQHF. The DNA for the CDR3 is TGTGCCAGCAGTTTGCGGGACCTCGATCAGCCCCAGCATTTT. The full variable domain, in which reference TRBV28 and TRBJ1-5 provide the parts outside the CDR3, is DVKVTQSSRYLVKRTGEKVFLECVQDMDHENMFWYRQDPGLGLRLIYFSYDVKMKEKGDIPEGYSVSREKKERFSLILESASTNQTSMYLCASSLRDLDQPQHFGDGTRLSIL.

This chain connects TRBV5-8 to TRBJ2-1, with 8 positions matching TRBD1. CDR1 is SGHTS and CDR2 is YDEGEE in the germline V gene. CDR3 length equals 15 residues. Germline trimming cut 1 base from V and 7 bases from J; bases unmatched to any gene: 7. Here the CDR3 reads CASSLIGQGLNEQFF. DNA of the CDR3: TGTGCCAGCAGCTTGATCGGACAGGGCCTTAATGAGCAGTTCTTC.

This clone has more than one count but fewer than ten. The rearrangement links TRBV5-1 to TRBJ1-5, with 9 bases fitting TRBD1. The V and J ends lost 4 bases and 0 bases, in that order; junction bases with no gene match: 5. The CDR3 runs to 16 residues. CDR1 and CDR2 from the germline V gene are SGHRS and YFSETQ. CDR3 protein: CASSPGDRDSNQPQHF. The CDR3 region has the DNA TGCGCCAGCAGCCCGGGGGACAGGGATAGCAATCAGCCCCAGCATTTT.

This chain links TRBV7-8 with TRBJ2-3; TRBD2 matches at 9 bases. The V gene's germline CDR1 is SGHVS and CDR2 FQNEAQ. The length of the CDR3 is 15 residues. V trimming: 5 bases; J trimming: 0 bases; junction bases outside the gene matches: 3. As DNA, the CDR3 is TGTGCCAGCAGCCCGCTAGCGGGGAGCACAGATACGCAGTATTTT. Translation gives CASSPLAGSTDTQYF.

The rearrangement links TRBV11-3 to TRBJ2-3, with TRBD2 matching 8 bases. J lost 7 bases, V lost 5 bases, and 8 bases had no gene match. Germline loops: CDR1 SGHNT, CDR2 YENEEA. The CDR3 loop spans 14 amino acids. The CDR3 here is CASSQGTSIHTQYF. The CDR3 nucleotides are TGTGCCAGCAGCCAAGGGACTAGTATCCATACGCAGTATTTT.

This clone was counted only a few times. The gene calls are TRBV6-4 and TRBJ2-1; a possible D gene is TRBD2 (6 bases). The CDR3 has 15 residues. CDR1 and CDR2 from the germline V gene are MRHNA and SNTAGT. Trimming left V 0 bases short and J 5 bases short, with 11 bases between. The CDR3 DNA reads TGTGCCAGCAGTGACTCTGAGGGAGGCAACAATGAGCAGTTCTTC. It is translated as CASSDSEGGNNEQFF.

The genes are TRBV14 and TRBJ2-3; the match to TRBD2 covers 9 bases. The length of the CDR3 is 19 residues. J lost 2 bases, V lost 1 base, and 13 bases had no gene match. CDR1 and CDR2 from the germline V gene are SGHDN and FVKESK. In nucleotides, the CDR3 is TGTGCCAGCAGCCAAGGCGAGTGGCGCGGGAGGGCCCTCACAGATACGCAGTATTTT. Translating gives CASSQGEWRGRALTDTQYF.

This rearrangement joins TRBV5-1 to TRBJ1-2, with D perhaps TRBD1 (5 bases). The CDR3 consists of 15 residues. Germline CDR1 reads SGHRS; CDR2 reads YFSETQ. Trimming left V 0 bases short and J 4 bases short, with 13 bases between. CDR3 DNA sequence: TGCGCCAGCAGCTTGGATGCAGGGAATAGCTATGGCTACACCTTC. This translates into CASSLDAGNSYGYTF.

The rearrangement uses TRBV21-1 and TRBJ1-3; the D segment call TRBD1 is taken from the table without a DNA check. TRBV21-1 is classified as a pseudogene. This CDR3 spans 18 amino acids. The CDR3 sequence: CASSNGEGQASYGGTIYF. For the CDR3, the DNA is TGTGCCAGCAGCAATGGTGAGGGACAGGCCTCTTATGGGGGCACCATATATTTT.

CDR3 amino acids: CASSSGLNYGYTF. In nucleotides, the CDR3 is TGCGCCAGCAGTTCTGGGCTTAACTATGGCTACACCTTC. This chain connects TRBV5-1 to TRBJ1-2; no reliable D call. This CDR3 comprises 13 residues. CDR1 and CDR2 (germline): SGHRS, YFSETQ. Trimming cost V 5 bases and J 1 base, with 9 bases left between them.

Details on this clone: A junction boundary mismatches the germline segment, possibly from a read error. This rearrangement joins TRBV5-3 to TRBJ1-2; the D is unclear. TRBV5-3 is known as an ORF, though its function is uncertain. The length of the CDR3 is 11 residues. CDR3 nucleotide sequence: TGTGCCAGAAGCTCCTCGAGTAGCCTCCACTTC. This translates into CARSSSSSLHF.